One and the same sample provided the 30 T cell receptor beta chains below, sequenced in a study of T cell clonality in common variable immunodeficiency. The table came from immunoSEQ multiplex PCR; TCRdb's copy has only in-frame clones and leaves some out. The sample shows approximately 75,000 clones, none of them appearing just once. The sample taken for sequencing was peripheral blood mononuclear cells. These TCRs come from a person aged 18 to 75 in good health.

This clone has at least ten counts. The CDR3 goes on 3 residues after the read ends, and that part is filled in from the germline J gene. The chain carries TRBV14 and TRBJ1-4, with D tentatively TRBD1 (6 bases). CDR1 is SGHDN and CDR2 is FVKESK in the germline V gene. V was shortened by 4 bases and J by 8 bases, with 11 bases between the two germline ends. The CDR3 runs 13 residues. The CDR3 is CASSPRGGEKLFF. CDR3 bases read: TGTGCCAGCAGCCCAAGGGGGGGCGAAAAA.

Only a few counts were recorded for this clone. The read gets to within 3 residues of the CDR3 end, and the germline J gene fills in the rest. The genes are TRBV2 and TRBJ2-7; D unclear. CDR1 and CDR2 (germline): SNHLY, FYNNEI. The CDR3 sequence is 12 residues long. Deletions cut 3 bases from V and 3 bases from J, with 6 bases between. The CDR3 protein is CASSESIYEQYF. The CDR3 DNA, read in part, is TGTGCCAGCAGTGAGTCCATCTACGAG.

This clone was seen repeatedly, ten times or more. The read halts 3 residues ahead of the CDR3 end, with the missing end drawn from the germline J gene. The gene calls are TRBV7-9 and TRBJ2-7; 7 nucleotides agree with TRBD1. Looked up from germline, CDR1 is SEHNR and CDR2 is FQNEAQ (reference sequence). This CDR3 is 14 amino acids long. After removal of 6 bases from V and 6 bases from J, the junction contained 11 bases not matched to a gene. The DNA read from the CDR3 is TGTGCCAGCAGACCAGGGGGTCCCTCGGGCGAG. Translation: CASRPGGPSGE. The entire CDR3 protein is CASRPGGPSGEQYF.

This clone was found many times. The CDR3 is cut off 3 residues early in the read; its end comes from the germline J gene. This sequence joins TRBV30 and TRBJ1-6, with TRBD1 matching over 9 bases. In germline, CDR1 is GTSNPN, CDR2 SVGIG (reference sequence). The CDR3 is 14 amino acids. The V gene end was trimmed by 4 bases and the J gene end by 10 bases; junction bases not matched to a gene: 8. The CDR3 is CAWTQQGAGSPLHF. CDR3 DNA (partial): TGTGCCTGGACTCAACAGGGGGCAGGGTCACCC.

This clone was detected only a few times. The CDR3 is cut off 3 residues early in the read; its end comes from the germline J gene. The gene calls are TRBV10-2 and TRBJ2-7; 7 positions match TRBD2. Germline V gives CDR1 WSHSY, CDR2 SAAADI. Trimming took 4 bases from V and 0 from J; bases not matched to a gene: 12. The CDR3 spans 17 residues. CDR3 sequence: CASSGTSGRGNSYEQYF. CDR3 DNA (partial): TGCGCCAGCAGTGGAACCTCGGGGCGGGGGAACTCCTACGAG.

This clone was counted ten times or more. The read comes to an end 3 residues before the CDR3 does, leaving the germline J gene to fill in the end. This sequence joins TRBV12-3 or TRBV12-4 and TRBJ1-6; D remains ambiguous. This CDR3 spans 14 amino acids. The V gene lost 3 bases and the J gene lost 7 bases, with 10 bases spanning the gap. CDR3 protein: CASSLTTGNSPLHF. The part of the CDR3 DNA that was read is TGTGCCAGCAGTTTGACGACGGGGAATTCACCC.

As concerns this clone: The CDR3 end lies 3 residues beyond the end of the read and is filled in from the germline J gene. The gene calls are TRBV6-1 and TRBJ2-7; the match to TRBD1 covers 9 bases. Per the germline V gene, CDR1 is MNHNS and CDR2 is SASEGT. CDR3 size: 15 residues. V shed 3 bases, J shed 6 bases, and the junction held 9 bases outside the gene matches. CDR3 region: CASSEIWDRDLEQYF. CDR3 bases read: TGTGCCAGCAGTGAGATCTGGGACAGGGATCTCGAG.

This clone was seen ten or more times. The read stops 3 residues short of the end of the CDR3; the missing end is completed from the germline J gene. The chain carries TRBV7-9 and TRBJ2-3; D remains unclear. This CDR3 has 12 amino acids. The germline V gene encodes CDR1 SEHNR and CDR2 FQNEAQ (reference sequence). V was trimmed by 2 bases and J by 3 bases, leaving 3 bases between them. The CDR3 protein is CASSLITDTQYF. Partial CDR3 DNA: TGTGCCAGCAGCTTAATAACAGATACG. Using reference TRBV7-9 and TRBJ2-3 for the parts outside the CDR3, the full variable domain is DTGVSQNPRHKITKRGQNVTFRCDPISEHNRLYWYRQTLGQGPEFLTYFQNEAQLEKSRLLSDRFSAERPKGSFSTLEIQRTEQGDSAMYLCASSLITDTQYFGPGTRLTVL.

The sample holds many counts of this clone. The read falls 3 residues short of the CDR3 end, and the missing part is taken from the germline J gene. This chain connects TRBV9 to TRBJ2-3, with 10 bases lining up with TRBD2. Unmatched junction bases numbered 7, after V lost 0 bases and J lost 0 bases. Looked up from germline, CDR1 is SGDLS and CDR2 is YYNGEE. The CDR3 spans 18 residues. The CDR3 reads CASSVEAGGRLSTDTQYF. CDR3 DNA, as far as it was read: TGTGCCAGCAGCGTAGAAGCGGGAGGGCGTTTGAGCACAGATACG.

Ten or more counts support this clone. The read halts 3 residues ahead of the CDR3 end, with the missing end drawn from the germline J gene. The chain combines TRBV10-3 with TRBJ2-7; D is perhaps TRBD2 (6 bases). Germline V gene data show CDR1 as ENHRY and CDR2 as SYGVKD. The CDR3 is made up of 15 amino acids. The V gene lost 0 bases and the J gene lost 5 bases, with 14 bases spanning the gap. The part of the CDR3 DNA that was read is TGTGCCATCAGTGAGTCCGGCGGGATCATCAACGAG. As protein: CAISESGGIINE. The CDR3 reads in full as CAISESGGIINEQYF.

This clone was observed many times. The read falls 3 residues short of the CDR3 end, and the missing part is taken from the germline J gene. The chain is built from TRBV19 and TRBJ2-7; 7 positions match TRBD1. Germline V gives CDR1 LNHDA, CDR2 SQIVND (reference sequence). V dropped 4 bases and J dropped 2; count of bases not matched to a gene: 11. This CDR3 spans 16 amino acids. The part of the CDR3 DNA that was read is TGTGCCAGTAGTACGCCCAGGACAGGCCTGACCTACGAG. Translation: CASSTPRTGLTYE. The entire CDR3 sequence reads CASSTPRTGLTYEQYF.

Many counts were recorded for this clone. Read coverage stops 3 residues before the CDR3 terminus; the germline J gene supplies the remainder. The J gene is TRBJ1-3, the V gene TRBV7-3; 8 positions match TRBD1. CDR1 and CDR2 (germline): SGHTA, FQGTGA. The CDR3 is made up of 15 amino acids. V was pared by 5 bases and J by 0 bases, with 3 bases of the junction left unmatched. CDR3 loop: CASSPTGDSGNTIYF. The covered CDR3 bases are TGTGCCAGCAGCCCGACAGGGGACTCTGGAAACACC.

This clone was detected many times. The read terminates 3 residues ahead of where the CDR3 ends, so the germline J gene completes it. The rearrangement joins TRBV18 to TRBJ1-1, with D maybe TRBD1 (5 bases). CDR3 length: 15 amino acids. Per germline, CDR1 KGHSH and CDR2 LQKENI. The V end lost 3 bases, the J end lost 1 base, and 12 bases lay between the germline ends. The sequenced part of the CDR3 DNA is TGTGCCAGCTCACCTATCGCGGGGCAGAACACTGAA. Its translation is CASSPIAGQNTE. The whole CDR3 protein is CASSPIAGQNTEAFF.

This clone was counted many times. The CDR3 is cut off 3 residues early in the read; its end comes from the germline J gene. The chain links TRBV7-3 to TRBJ2-2, with D uncertain. This CDR3 contains 17 residues. V was trimmed by 5 bases and J by 0 bases, leaving 16 bases between them. The V gene's germline CDR1 is SGHTA and CDR2 FQGTGA. CDR3 sequence reads: CASSPSLGPANTGELFF. CDR3 DNA (partial): TGTGCCAGCAGCCCCAGCCTTGGGCCCGCGAACACCGGGGAG.

This clone was found many times. The read terminates 3 residues before the CDR3 end, so the remaining end is supplied by the germline J gene. The V and J genes are TRBV12-3 or TRBV12-4 and TRBJ2-1; possibly TRBD2 for D (5 bases). Trimming stripped 5 bases from V and 6 bases from J, with 8 bases between. CDR3 length equals 12 residues. The CDR3 loop is CASSRTGNEQFF. The sequenced CDR3 bases are TGTGCCAGCAGTCGGACTGGCAATGAG.

On this clone: Coverage ceases 3 residues before the CDR3 finishes, and the germline J gene fills in the end. The chain couples TRBV7-9 to TRBJ1-2; a possible D gene is TRBD1 (6 bases). This CDR3 comprises 15 residues. Looked up from germline, CDR1 is SEHNR and CDR2 is FQNEAQ (reference sequence). Trimming took 5 bases from V and 0 from J, leaving 13 bases between them. CDR3: CASSPVEGANYGYTF. The sequenced part of the CDR3 DNA is TGTGCCAGCAGCCCGGTGGAGGGGGCTAACTATGGC.

At least ten counts were recorded for this clone. The CDR3 end is not reached by the read, which stops 3 residues before it; the germline J gene fills it in. The rearrangement links TRBV10-3 to TRBJ1-2, with D possibly being TRBD1 (5 bases). Trimming shortened V by 3 bases and J by 7 bases, and 12 bases separated the two germline ends. The germline V gene has CDR1 ENHRY and CDR2 SYGVKD. The CDR3 sequence is 13 residues long. CDR3 DNA, as far as it was read: TGTGCCATCAGTGACGGGCAGGGTCCTGGC. It encodes CAISDGQGPG. The complete CDR3 reads CAISDGQGPGYTF.

This clone was observed at least ten times. The observed sequence ends 3 residues before the CDR3 terminus, with the missing tail filled in from the germline J gene. This sequence joins TRBV9 and TRBJ2-7, with D tentatively TRBD2 (5 bases). Germline V gene data show CDR1 as SGDLS and CDR2 as YYNGEE. CDR3 size: 15 residues. Trimming cost V 3 bases and J 2 bases, with 15 bases left between them. Here the CDR3 reads CASSAYEGSAYEQYF. The sequenced part of the CDR3 DNA is TGTGCCAGCAGCGCCTACGAGGGTTCGGCCTACGAG.

This clone occurred many times. The DNA ends 3 residues before the CDR3 does, and the rest of the CDR3 is filled in from the germline J gene. This chain links TRBV30 with TRBJ1-4; 12 bases agree with TRBD1. CDR3 size: 15 residues. CDR1 GTSNPN and CDR2 SVGIG come from the germline V gene (reference sequence). The DNA read from the CDR3 is TGTGCCTGGAGTGTTGGGGGGACAGGGGGCGGGAAA. This encodes CAWSVGGTGGGK. The complete CDR3 protein is CAWSVGGTGGGKLFF.

This clone was recorded many times. The read gets to within 3 residues of the CDR3 end, and the germline J gene fills in the rest. The chain carries TRBV5-4 and TRBJ2-2, with D maybe TRBD2 (5 bases). The CDR3 is 15 amino acids. Trimming left V 5 bases short and J 0 bases short, with 11 bases between. From germline, CDR1 is SGHNT and CDR2 YYREEE (reference sequence). The CDR3 loop reads CASRSRGPNTGELFF. Partial CDR3 DNA: TGTGCCAGCAGGTCCCGAGGGCCGAACACCGGGGAG.

This clone has ten or more counts. The read ends 3 residues early relative to the CDR3; the germline J gene fills the gap. V usage is TRBV29-1 and J usage is TRBJ2-5; possibly TRBD2 for D (5 bases). CDR3 size: 14 residues. The germline gives CDR1 SQVTM, CDR2 ANQGSEA. V lost 6 bases and J lost 1, with 15 bases in between. The CDR3 loop reads CSVGSVPTQETQYF. The covered CDR3 bases are TGCAGCGTCGGTAGCGTCCCCACCCAAGAGACC.

The sample holds many counts of this clone. The CDR3 end falls 3 residues outside the read, so it is completed with the germline J gene. The gene calls are TRBV12-5 and TRBJ1-6; D perhaps matches TRBD1 (5 bases). This CDR3 is built from 14 residues. The germline V gene encodes CDR1 LGHNT and CDR2 FRNRAP. Trimming cost V 1 base and J 7 bases, with 8 bases left between them. The CDR3: CASGLGTPNSPLHF. The covered CDR3 bases are TGTGCTAGTGGTTTGGGGACACCAAATTCACCC.

This clone was picked up many times. The sequenced part of the CDR3 DNA is TGTGCCAGCAGCTCCATCCAGGACAGGGAGGATGAG. This gives the protein CASSSIQDREDE. From start to end, the CDR3 is CASSSIQDREDEQFF. This rearrangement joins TRBV11-2 to TRBJ2-1; 8 bases match TRBD1. The CDR3 end lies 3 residues beyond the end of the read and is filled in from the germline J gene. The CDR3 is 15 amino acids. The V gene end was trimmed by 4 bases and the J gene end by 8 bases; junction bases not matched to a gene: 10. From germline, CDR1 is SGHAT and CDR2 FQNNGV.

This clone occurred many times. The read gets to within 3 residues of the CDR3 end, and the germline J gene fills in the rest. V gene TRBV20-1 combines with J gene TRBJ2-7, with D perhaps TRBD1 (5 bases). Germline values: CDR1 DFQATT, CDR2 SNEGSKA (reference sequence). The CDR3 consists of 13 residues. The V gene lost 5 bases and the J gene lost 0 bases, with 11 bases spanning the gap. Partial CDR3 DNA: TGCAGTGCTGGACACAGCCTCTCCTACGAG. As protein: CSAGHSLSYE. The CDR3 in full is CSAGHSLSYEQYF.

This clone was recorded many times. The read falls 3 residues short of the CDR3 end, and the missing part is taken from the germline J gene. The chain has TRBV19 and TRBJ2-1, with 12 nucleotides matching TRBD2. The CDR3 extends over 18 amino acids. Trimming took 1 base from V and 6 from J; bases not matched to a gene: 10. Looked up from germline, CDR1 is LNHDA and CDR2 is SQIVND (reference sequence). The covered CDR3 bases are TGTGCCAGTAGTATAGTCCCGGGACTAGCGGGCTCTTCCAATGAG. Its translation: CASSIVPGLAGSSNE. The whole CDR3 region reads CASSIVPGLAGSSNEQFF.

This clone showed up many times. Relative to the germline gene, one junction end is altered; a read error may explain this. The CDR3 goes on 3 residues after the read ends, and that part is filled in from the germline J gene. The chain employs TRBV7-7 and TRBJ2-1, with D maybe TRBD2 (6 bases). This CDR3 has 14 residues. In germline, CDR1 is SSHAT, CDR2 FNYEAQ (reference sequence). CDR3 in amino acids: CASSLAGGFNEQFF. CDR3 DNA, as far as it was read: TGTGCTAGCAGCTTAGCTGGGGGGTTCAATGAG. Together with reference TRBV7-7 and TRBJ2-1, the CDR3 gives the full variable domain: GAGVSQSPRYKVTKRGQDVTLRCDPISSHATLYWYQQALGQGPEFLTYFNYEAQPDKSGLPSDRFSAERPEGSISTLTIQRTEQRDSAMYRCASSLAGGFNEQFFGPGTRLTVL.

Many counts were recorded for this clone. Sequence at one end of the junction differs from germline and may be a read error. The read stops 3 residues short of the end of the CDR3; the missing end is completed from the germline J gene. The chain couples TRBV4-2 to TRBJ2-5; 9 bases align to TRBD2. In germline, CDR1 is LGHNA, CDR2 YNFKEQ. The CDR3 totals 16 residues. The sequenced CDR3 bases are TGCGCCAGCAGCCAAGACCTAGCGGGATATACAGAGACC. This encodes CASSQDLAGYTET. The full CDR3 protein reads CASSQDLAGYTETQYF.

Many counts were recorded for this clone. The read gets to within 3 residues of the CDR3 end, and the germline J gene fills in the rest. The chain is built from TRBV9 and TRBJ2-1; D not certain. Per the germline V gene, CDR1 is SGDLS and CDR2 is YYNGEE. The CDR3 extends over 14 amino acids. Trimming removed 0 bases at V and 8 bases at J, with 12 bases between. This CDR3 is CASSVVARPHEQFF. The sequenced CDR3 bases are TGTGCCAGCAGCGTAGTGGCCCGCCCCCATGAG.

This clone was picked up many times. CDR3 DNA (partial): TGTGCCAGCTCACCAGGCAGGGTTTCCACAGATACG. It codes for CASSPGRVSTDT. The CDR3 in its entirety is CASSPGRVSTDTQYF. The chain carries TRBV18 and TRBJ2-3; D is possibly TRBD1 (5 bases). The read gets to within 3 residues of the CDR3 end, and the germline J gene fills in the rest. Germline V gene data show CDR1 as KGHSH and CDR2 as LQKENI. The V gene lost 2 bases and the J gene lost 2 bases, with 11 bases spanning the gap. This CDR3 comprises 15 residues.

This clone was seen ten or more times. The CDR3 is CASTSENYGYTF. The DNA read from the CDR3 is TGTGCCAGCACGTCAGAGAACTATGGC. The chain carries TRBV2 and TRBJ1-2; D gene unclear. Coverage ceases 3 residues before the CDR3 finishes, and the germline J gene fills in the end. CDR1 and CDR2 from the germline V gene are SNHLY and FYNNEI. This CDR3 contains 12 residues. V shed 7 bases and J shed 2 bases, with 8 bases lying between them.